This T cell receptor (beta chain) was sequenced for a study of blood T cell repertoires in COVID-19. At the level of the study: Acute and convalescent COVID-19 specimens originated in the United States, Italy and Spain. The analysed material was cDNA or gDNA that came from T cells, B-cell-depleted T cells, or PBMCs.

Repertoires were generated with immunoSEQ multiplex PCR, while TCRdb's copy carries only in-frame clones and drops some. The sample carries roughly 290,000 clones, 90% recorded once. The germline V gene encodes CDR1 SGHTS and CDR2 YDEGEE. J gave up 7 bases and V 0 bases, and 8 bases lay outside the gene matches. The CDR3 runs to 16 residues. This receptor was identified in a woman aged 25 to 39 with COVID-19, enrolled during active disease. The V and J genes are TRBV5-8 and TRBJ2-3, with 10 bases identical to TRBD2. Sequencing was carried out using peripheral blood. This chain's CDR3 is CASSLAASGSPHTQYF. The CDR3 bases are TGTGCCAGCAGCTTGGCAGCTAGCGGGAGTCCCCATACGCAGTATTTT. Looking up the rest from reference TRBV5-8 and TRBJ2-3 gives the full variable domain: EAGVTQSPTHLIKTRGQQATLRCSPISGHTSVYWYQQALGLGLQFLLWYDEGEERNRGNFPPRFSGRQFPNYSSELNVNALELEDSALYLCASSLAASGSPHTQYFGPGTRLTVL.